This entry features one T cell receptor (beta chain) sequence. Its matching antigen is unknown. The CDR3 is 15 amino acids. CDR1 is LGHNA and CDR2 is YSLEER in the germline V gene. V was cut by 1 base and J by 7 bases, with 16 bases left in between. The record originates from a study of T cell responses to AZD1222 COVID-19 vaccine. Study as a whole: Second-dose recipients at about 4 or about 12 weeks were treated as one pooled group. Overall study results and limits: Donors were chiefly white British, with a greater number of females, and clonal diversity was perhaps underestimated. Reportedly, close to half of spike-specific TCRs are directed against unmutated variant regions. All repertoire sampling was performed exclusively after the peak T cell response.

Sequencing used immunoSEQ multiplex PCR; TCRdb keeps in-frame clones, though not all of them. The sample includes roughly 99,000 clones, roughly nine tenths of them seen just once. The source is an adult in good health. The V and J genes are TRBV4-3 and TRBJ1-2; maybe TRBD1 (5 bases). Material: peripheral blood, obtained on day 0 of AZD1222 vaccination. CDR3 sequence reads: CASSQGSGGAVGYTF. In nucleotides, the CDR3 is TGCGCCAGCAGCCAAGGATCGGGCGGGGCGGTTGGCTACACCTTC.